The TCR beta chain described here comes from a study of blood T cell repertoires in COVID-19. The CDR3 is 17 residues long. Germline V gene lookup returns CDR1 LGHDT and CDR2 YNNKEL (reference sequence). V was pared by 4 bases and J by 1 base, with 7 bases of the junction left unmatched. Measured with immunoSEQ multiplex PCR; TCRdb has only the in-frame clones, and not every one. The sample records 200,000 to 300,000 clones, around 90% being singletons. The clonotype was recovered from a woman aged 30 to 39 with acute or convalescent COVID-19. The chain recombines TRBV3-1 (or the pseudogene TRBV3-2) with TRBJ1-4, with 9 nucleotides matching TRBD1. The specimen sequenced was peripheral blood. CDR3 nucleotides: TGTGCCAGCAGCCTGCGGACAGGGGCCGTAACTAATGAAAAACTGTTTTTT. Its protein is CASSLRTGAVTNEKLFF.